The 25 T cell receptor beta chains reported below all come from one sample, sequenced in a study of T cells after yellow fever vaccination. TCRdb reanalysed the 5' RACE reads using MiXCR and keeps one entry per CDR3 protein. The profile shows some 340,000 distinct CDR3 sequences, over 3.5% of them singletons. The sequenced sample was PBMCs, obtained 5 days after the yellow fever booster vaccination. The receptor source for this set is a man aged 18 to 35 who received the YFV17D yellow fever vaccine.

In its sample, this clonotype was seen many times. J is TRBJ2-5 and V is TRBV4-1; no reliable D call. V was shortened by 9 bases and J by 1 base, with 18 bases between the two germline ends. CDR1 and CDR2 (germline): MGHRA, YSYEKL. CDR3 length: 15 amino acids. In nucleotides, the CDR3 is TGCGCCAGTGAGCCAAGGAACAGTCCCCAAGAGACCCAGTACTTC. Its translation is CASEPRNSPQETQYF.

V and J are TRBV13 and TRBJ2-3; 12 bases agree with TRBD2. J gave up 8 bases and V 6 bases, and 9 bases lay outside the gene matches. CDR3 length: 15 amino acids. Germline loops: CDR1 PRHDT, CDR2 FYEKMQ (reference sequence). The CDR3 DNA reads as TGTGCCAGCAGATATCGAGGACTAGCGGGGTTTACGCAGTATTTT. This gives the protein CASRYRGLAGFTQYF.

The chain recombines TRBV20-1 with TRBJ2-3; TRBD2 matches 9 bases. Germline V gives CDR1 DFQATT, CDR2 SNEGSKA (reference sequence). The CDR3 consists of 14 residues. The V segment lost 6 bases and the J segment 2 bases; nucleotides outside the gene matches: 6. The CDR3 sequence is CSAKLAGNTDTQYF. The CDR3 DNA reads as TGCAGTGCCAAACTAGCGGGTAACACAGATACGCAGTATTTT.

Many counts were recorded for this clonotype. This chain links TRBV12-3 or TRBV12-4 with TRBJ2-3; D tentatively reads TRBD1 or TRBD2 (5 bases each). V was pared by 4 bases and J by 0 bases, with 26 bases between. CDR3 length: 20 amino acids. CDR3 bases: TGTGCCAGCAGTTCCCAACACCCTCCGGGACGCAAAGGAAGCACAGATACGCAGTATTTT. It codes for CASSSQHPPGRKGSTDTQYF.

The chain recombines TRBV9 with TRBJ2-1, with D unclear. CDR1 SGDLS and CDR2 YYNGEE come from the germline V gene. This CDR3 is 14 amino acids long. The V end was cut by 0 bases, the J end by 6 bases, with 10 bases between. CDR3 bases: TGTGCCAGCAGCGTAGCCGACGGACCCAATGAGCAGTTCTTC. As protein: CASSVADGPNEQFF.

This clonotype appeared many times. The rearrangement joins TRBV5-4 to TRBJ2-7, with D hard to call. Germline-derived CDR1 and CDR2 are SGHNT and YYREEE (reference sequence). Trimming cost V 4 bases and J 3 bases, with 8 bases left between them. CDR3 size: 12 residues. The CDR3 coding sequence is TGTGCCAGCAGCCACTACCTCTACGAGCAGTACTTC. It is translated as CASSHYLYEQYF.

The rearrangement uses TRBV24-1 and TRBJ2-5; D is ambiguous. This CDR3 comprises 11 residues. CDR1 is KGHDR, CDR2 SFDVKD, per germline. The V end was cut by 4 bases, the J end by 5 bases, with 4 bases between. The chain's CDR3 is CATSEAETQYF. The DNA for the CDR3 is TGTGCCACCAGTGAGGCGGAGACCCAGTACTTC.

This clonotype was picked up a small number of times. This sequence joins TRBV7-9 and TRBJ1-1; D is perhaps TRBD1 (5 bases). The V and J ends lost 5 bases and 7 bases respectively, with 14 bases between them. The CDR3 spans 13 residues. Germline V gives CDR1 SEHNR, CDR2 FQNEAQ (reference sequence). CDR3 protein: CASSLLLDSEAFF. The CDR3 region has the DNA TGTGCCAGCAGCCTTCTATTAGACAGTGAAGCTTTCTTT.

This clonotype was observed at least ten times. CDR3 region: CASSEGNTEAFF. DNA for the CDR3: TGTGCCAGCAGTGAAGGGAACACTGAAGCTTTCTTT. This rearrangement joins TRBV25-1 to TRBJ1-1; unclear D gene. The CDR3 has 12 amino acids. Germline V gene lookup returns CDR1 MGHDK and CDR2 SYGVNS. V lost 2 bases and J lost 1, with 2 bases in between.

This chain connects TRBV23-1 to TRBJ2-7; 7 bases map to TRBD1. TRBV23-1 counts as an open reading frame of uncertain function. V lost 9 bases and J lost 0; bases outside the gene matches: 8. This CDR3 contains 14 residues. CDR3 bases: TGCGCCAGAATAACGACAGGGCTCTCCTACGAGCAGTACTTC. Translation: CARITTGLSYEQYF.

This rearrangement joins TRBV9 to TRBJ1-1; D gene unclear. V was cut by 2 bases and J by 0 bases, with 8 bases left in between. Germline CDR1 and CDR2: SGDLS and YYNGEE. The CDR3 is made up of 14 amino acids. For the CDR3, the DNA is TGTGCCAGCAGCGTTAGCAGCCTGAACACTGAAGCTTTCTTT. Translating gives CASSVSSLNTEAFF.

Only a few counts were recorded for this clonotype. The CDR3: CASSHDRETEAFF. The CDR3 region has the DNA TGCGCCAGCAGCCATGACAGGGAAACTGAAGCTTTCTTT. The chain links TRBV4-3 to TRBJ1-1, with 7 bases aligning to TRBD1. Per the germline V gene, CDR1 is LGHNA and CDR2 is YSLEER. This CDR3 region has 13 residues. The J segment lost 5 bases and the V segment lost 3 bases, leaving 3 bases of the junction unmatched.

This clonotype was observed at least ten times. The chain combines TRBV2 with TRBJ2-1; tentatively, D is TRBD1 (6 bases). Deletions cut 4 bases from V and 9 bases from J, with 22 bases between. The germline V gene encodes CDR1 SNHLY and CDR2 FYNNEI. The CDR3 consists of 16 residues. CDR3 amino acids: CASSGEGTGISSEQFF. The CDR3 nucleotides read TGTGCCAGCAGTGGAGAGGGAACAGGGATCTCTTCTGAGCAGTTCTTC.

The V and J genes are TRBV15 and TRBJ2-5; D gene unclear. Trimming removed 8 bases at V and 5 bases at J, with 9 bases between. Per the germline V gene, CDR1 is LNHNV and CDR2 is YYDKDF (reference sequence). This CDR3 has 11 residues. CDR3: CATRRSETQYF. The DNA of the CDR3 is TGTGCCACCCGCCGTTCGGAGACCCAGTACTTC.

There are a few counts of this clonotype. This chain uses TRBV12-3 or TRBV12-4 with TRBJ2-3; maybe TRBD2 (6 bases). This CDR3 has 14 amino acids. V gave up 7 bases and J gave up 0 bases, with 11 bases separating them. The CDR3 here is CASTRGSSTDTQYF. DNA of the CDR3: TGTGCCAGCACCCGGGGGTCGAGCACAGATACGCAGTATTTT.

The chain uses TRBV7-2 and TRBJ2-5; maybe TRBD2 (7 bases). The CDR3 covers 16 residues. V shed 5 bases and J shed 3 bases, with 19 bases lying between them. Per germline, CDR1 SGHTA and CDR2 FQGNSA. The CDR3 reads CASSPKGGGSEETQYF. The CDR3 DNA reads TGTGCCAGCAGCCCGAAAGGGGGGGGCAGTGAAGAGACCCAGTACTTC.

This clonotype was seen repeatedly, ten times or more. The CDR3 reads CAWTPLPSKYYGYTF. CDR3 nucleotides: TGTGCCTGGACTCCCCTCCCCAGCAAGTACTATGGCTACACCTTC. The J gene is TRBJ1-2, the V gene TRBV30; D remains ambiguous. CDR1 and CDR2 from the germline V gene are GTSNPN and SVGIG (reference sequence). The CDR3 contains 15 residues. Trimming pared 4 bases from V and 3 bases from J, leaving 18 bases between. The full variable domain, its missing parts supplied by reference TRBV30 and TRBJ1-2, is SQTIHQWPATLVQPVGSPLSLECTVEGTSNPNLYWYRQAAGRGLQLLFYSVGIGQISSEVPQNLSASRPQDRQFILSSKKLLLSDSGFYLCAWTPLPSKYYGYTFGSGTRLTVV.

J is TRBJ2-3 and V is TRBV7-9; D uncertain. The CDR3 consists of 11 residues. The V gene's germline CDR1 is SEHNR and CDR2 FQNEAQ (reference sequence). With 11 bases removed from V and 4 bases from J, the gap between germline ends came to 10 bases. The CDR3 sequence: CAADSPDTQYF. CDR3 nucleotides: TGTGCCGCCGATAGTCCAGATACGCAGTATTTT.

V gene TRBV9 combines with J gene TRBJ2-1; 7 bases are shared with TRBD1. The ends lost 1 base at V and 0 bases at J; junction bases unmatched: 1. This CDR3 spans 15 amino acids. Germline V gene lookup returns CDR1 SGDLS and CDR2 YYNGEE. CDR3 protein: CASSVQGVSYNEQFF. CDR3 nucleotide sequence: TGTGCCAGCAGCGTACAGGGGGTCTCCTACAATGAGCAGTTCTTC.

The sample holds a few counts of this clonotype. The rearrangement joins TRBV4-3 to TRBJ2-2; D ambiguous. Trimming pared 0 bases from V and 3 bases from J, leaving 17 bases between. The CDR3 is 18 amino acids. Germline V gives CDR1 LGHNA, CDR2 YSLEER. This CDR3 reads CASSQDVSSPHHTGELFF. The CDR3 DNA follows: TGCGCCAGCAGCCAAGATGTTAGCAGTCCCCATCACACCGGGGAGCTGTTTTTT.

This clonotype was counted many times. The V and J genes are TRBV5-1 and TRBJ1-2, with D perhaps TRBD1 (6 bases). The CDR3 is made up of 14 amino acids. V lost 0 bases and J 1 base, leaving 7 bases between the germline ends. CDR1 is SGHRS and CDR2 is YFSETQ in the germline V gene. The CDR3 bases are TGCGCCAGCAGCTTGGGGGACAATAACTATGGCTACACCTTC. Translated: CASSLGDNNYGYTF.

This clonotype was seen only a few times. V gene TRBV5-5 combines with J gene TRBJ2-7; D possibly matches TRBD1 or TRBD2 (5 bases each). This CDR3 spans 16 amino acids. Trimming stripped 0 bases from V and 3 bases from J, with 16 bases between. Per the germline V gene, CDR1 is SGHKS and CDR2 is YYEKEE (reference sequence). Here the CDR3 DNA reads TGTGCCAGCAGCTTGGGATGGGGGACGCAAGGCTACGAGCAGTACGTC. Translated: CASSLGWGTQGYEQYV.

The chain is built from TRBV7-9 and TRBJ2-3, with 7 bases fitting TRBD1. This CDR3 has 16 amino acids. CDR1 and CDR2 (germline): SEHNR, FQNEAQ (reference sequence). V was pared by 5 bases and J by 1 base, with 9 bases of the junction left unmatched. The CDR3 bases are TGTGCCAGCAGCCGAAACAGGGGAATAGGCACAGATACGCAGTATTTT. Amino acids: CASSRNRGIGTDTQYF.

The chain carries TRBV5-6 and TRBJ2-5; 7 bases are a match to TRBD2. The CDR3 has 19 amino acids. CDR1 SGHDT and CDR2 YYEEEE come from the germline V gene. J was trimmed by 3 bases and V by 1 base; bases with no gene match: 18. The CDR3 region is CASSLPIRLTSFLKETQYF. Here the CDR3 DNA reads TGTGCCAGCAGCTTGCCGATCCGTCTGACTAGCTTCCTAAAAGAGACCCAGTACTTC.

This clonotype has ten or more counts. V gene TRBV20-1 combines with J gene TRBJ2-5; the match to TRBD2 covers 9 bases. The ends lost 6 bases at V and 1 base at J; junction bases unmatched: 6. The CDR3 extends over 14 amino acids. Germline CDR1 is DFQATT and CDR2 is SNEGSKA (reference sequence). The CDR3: CSAVAGAAQETQYF. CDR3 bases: TGCAGTGCCGTAGCGGGGGCAGCCCAAGAGACCCAGTACTTC.